The rows below give T cell receptor beta chains drawn from one sample of a study of T cell clonotyping in hematopoietic cell transplantation. Generated by immunoSEQ multiplex PCR, the TCRdb table keeps only in-frame clones and is missing some. Here the sample spans 5,500 to 7,500 clones, 95% to 96% being singletons. Sequences were derived from PBMCs, sampled 30 days after allogeneic stem cell transplant. The receptors were gathered from a male patient between 40 and 49 years old who had an allogeneic stem cell transplant from a related donor, so the T cells may come from the graft donor. Some clones in this sample may be carry-over from other donors' samples. Both conserved end residues are part of each CDR3. The D gene is left open where the match is weak. Where a row states a size, it is once, few, many or the class of an expanded clone; other rows omit it.

clone size: NA
D gene: TRBD1
J gene: TRBJ1-2
V gene: TRBV5-4
CDR3 DNA: TGTGCCAGCAGCTTCGGGACAGGGAATTTCTATGGCTACACCTTC
CDR3 protein: CASSFGTGNFYGYTF

clone size: NA
D gene: TRBD1
J gene: TRBJ1-2
V gene: TRBV30
CDR3 DNA: TGTGCCTGGAAGGCGAAGGACAGGGGTTATGGCTACACCTTC
CDR3 protein: CAWKAKDRGYGYTF

clone size: NA
D gene: TRBD2
J gene: TRBJ2-7
V gene: TRBV11-2
CDR3 DNA: TGTGCCAGCAGCTACGCGATTTGGGGCGGGAGGTTGTCCTACGAGCAGTACTTC
CDR3 protein: CASSYAIWGGRLSYEQYF

clone size: NA
D gene: TRBD1
J gene: TRBJ1-1
V gene: TRBV11-1
CDR3 DNA: TGTGCCAGCAGCTTTGGACAGGGAAACACTGAAGCTTTCTTT
CDR3 protein: CASSFGQGNTEAFF

clone size: NA
D gene: TRBD1
J gene: TRBJ1-2
V gene: TRBV4-2
CDR3 DNA: TGTGCCAGCAGCCAGACTGCAGGGGGAGAATATGGCTACACCTTC
CDR3 protein: CASSQTAGGEYGYTF

clone size: NA
D gene: NA
J gene: TRBJ2-5
V gene: TRBV29-1
CDR3 DNA: TGCAGCGGCGTGCGGGCAGTTATTCAAGAGACCCAGTACTTC
CDR3 protein: CSGVRAVIQETQYF

clone size: NA
D gene: NA
J gene: TRBJ1-5
V gene: TRBV28
CDR3 DNA: TGTGCCAGCAATTTAAAGGGTCAGCCCCAGCATTTT
CDR3 protein: CASNLKGQPQHF

clone size: NA
D gene: TRBD1
J gene: TRBJ1-1
V gene: TRBV5-4
CDR3 DNA: TGTGCCAGCAGCTTGACCGGGACAGGGGGCGCGGCCGAAGCTTTCTTT
CDR3 protein: CASSLTGTGGAAEAFF

clone size: NA
D gene: NA
J gene: TRBJ1-6
V gene: TRBV11-2
CDR3 DNA: TGTGCCAGCACTATTTCTGGTTCACCCCTCCACTTT
CDR3 protein: CASTISGSPLHF

clone size: NA
D gene: TRBD1
J gene: TRBJ1-2
V gene: TRBV7-8
CDR3 DNA: TGTGCCAGCCGTGGTCTATTTAGGACAGGGGACTATGGCTACACCTTC
CDR3 protein: CASRGLFRTGDYGYTF

clone size: NA
D gene: NA
J gene: TRBJ2-7
V gene: TRBV9
CDR3 DNA: TGTGCCAGCAGCGCCAACAGGGAAGTAGGGGCGGCCTACGAGCAGTACTTC
CDR3 protein: CASSANREVGAAYEQYF

clone size: NA
D gene: NA
J gene: TRBJ1-2
V gene: TRBV7-8
CDR3 DNA: TGTGCCAGCAGTCTCGTCGACAGTTCTGCAGGAGCTCTAAATGGCTACACCTTC
CDR3 protein: CASSLVDSSAGALNGYTF

clone size: NA
D gene: NA
J gene: TRBJ1-1
V gene: TRBV5-6
CDR3 DNA: TGTGCCAGCAGCTTGGGGGGGATGAACACTGAAGCTTTCTTT
CDR3 protein: CASSLGGMNTEAFF

clone size: NA
D gene: NA
J gene: TRBJ2-7
V gene: TRBV4-1
CDR3 DNA: TGCGCCAGCGTACCGTCCCCCGGGTCGGCCGAGCAGTACTTC
CDR3 protein: CASVPSPGSAEQYF

clone size: once
D gene: NA
J gene: TRBJ1-1
V gene: TRBV6-5
CDR3 DNA: TGTGCCAGCAGTTCCCCGACTACCGGCCCTGAAGCTTTCTTT
CDR3 protein: CASSSPTTGPEAFF

clone size: NA
D gene: NA
J gene: TRBJ1-2
V gene: TRBV27
CDR3 DNA: TGTGCCAGCAGGGGGCTTGGCTATGGCTACACCTTC
CDR3 protein: CASRGLGYGYTF

clone size: NA
D gene: NA
J gene: TRBJ1-1
V gene: TRBV19
CDR3 DNA: TGTGCCAGTATAAGGACGCCAGGAGTTAACACTGAAGCTTTCTTT
CDR3 protein: CASIRTPGVNTEAFF

clone size: NA
D gene: NA
J gene: TRBJ2-7
V gene: TRBV27
CDR3 DNA: TGTGCCAGCAGTTTATCCGGAGGAGTGGGCAGGGAGCAGTACTTC
CDR3 protein: CASSLSGGVGREQYF

clone size: few
D gene: NA
J gene: TRBJ1-2
V gene: TRBV6-1
CDR3 DNA: TGTGCCAGCAGTGTGGACGGTCCGGGCTATGGCTACACCTTC
CDR3 protein: CASSVDGPGYGYTF

clone size: NA
D gene: NA
J gene: TRBJ2-3
V gene: TRBV5-8
CDR3 DNA: TGTGCCAGCAGCTTGGGAGATGAAGCAGATACGCAGTATTTT
CDR3 protein: CASSLGDEADTQYF

clone size: NA
D gene: NA
J gene: TRBJ1-3
V gene: TRBV7-9
CDR3 DNA: TGTGCCAGCAGCCAAAGGGGTCTGGCTGGAAACACCATATATTTT
CDR3 protein: CASSQRGLAGNTIYF

clone size: NA
D gene: NA
J gene: TRBJ2-1
V gene: TRBV7-6
CDR3 DNA: TGTGCCAGCAACCCCGACCCCGGGACTCGGGGTGAGCAGTTCTTC
CDR3 protein: CASNPDPGTRGEQFF

clone size: once
D gene: TRBD1
J gene: TRBJ1-1
V gene: TRBV4-3
CDR3 DNA: TGCGCCAGCAGCCGGGAGGGGGCCACTGAAGCTTTCTTT
CDR3 protein: CASSREGATEAFF

clone size: NA
D gene: TRBD1
J gene: TRBJ2-7
V gene: TRBV2
CDR3 DNA: TGTGCCAGCAGTGTAGTAGGACAGGCCGCCTACGAGCAGTACTTC
CDR3 protein: CASSVVGQAAYEQYF

clone size: NA
D gene: NA
J gene: TRBJ2-7
V gene: TRBV10-1
CDR3 DNA: TGCGCCAGCAGTTCCTCCTACGAGCAGTACTTC
CDR3 protein: CASSSSYEQYF

clone size: NA
D gene: NA
J gene: TRBJ1-4
V gene: TRBV23-1
CDR3 DNA: TGCGCCAGCAGTCAAAAGAGGACAGACGATAATGAAAAACTGTTTTTT
CDR3 protein: CASSQKRTDDNEKLFF

clone size: NA
D gene: TRBD2
J gene: TRBJ2-1
V gene: TRBV7-3
CDR3 DNA: TGTGCCAGCAGCTTATTTCGAGCGGGGGGGTTTAGTGAGCAGTTCTTC
CDR3 protein: CASSLFRAGGFSEQFF

clone size: NA
D gene: NA
J gene: TRBJ2-7
V gene: TRBV20-1
CDR3 DNA: TGCAGTGCCCAAGAAATCCACGAGCAGTACTTC
CDR3 protein: CSAQEIHEQYF

clone size: NA
D gene: NA
J gene: TRBJ2-7
V gene: TRBV6-5
CDR3 DNA: TGTGCCAGCAGAAAACTCTCTTCGGGGATCCACGAGCAGTACTTC
CDR3 protein: CASRKLSSGIHEQYF

clone size: NA
D gene: NA
J gene: TRBJ2-7
V gene: TRBV5-6
CDR3 DNA: TGTGCCAGCAGCTCCTACTACGAGCAGTACTTC
CDR3 protein: CASSSYYEQYF

clone size: NA
D gene: NA
J gene: TRBJ2-1
V gene: TRBV28
CDR3 DNA: TGTGCCAGCTCACCCTACAGGTTCAATGAGCAGTTCTTC
CDR3 protein: CASSPYRFNEQFF

clone size: NA
D gene: NA
J gene: TRBJ1-2
V gene: TRBV7-9
CDR3 DNA: TGTGCCAGCAGCTTAGAAGGGAACTATGGCTACACCTTC
CDR3 protein: CASSLEGNYGYTF

clone size: NA
D gene: NA
J gene: TRBJ2-7
V gene: TRBV28
CDR3 DNA: TGTGCCAGCAGTTTATTAGCCAGGATGGGATCCTACGAGCAGTACTTC
CDR3 protein: CASSLLARMGSYEQYF

clone size: NA
D gene: NA
J gene: TRBJ1-1
V gene: TRBV2
CDR3 DNA: TGTGCCAGCAACACCGGGACACTGCACGGTGAAGCTTTCTTT
CDR3 protein: CASNTGTLHGEAFF

clone size: NA
D gene: NA
J gene: TRBJ2-3
V gene: TRBV11-2
CDR3 DNA: TGTGCCAGCAGCTTAGGCGGCATAGATACGCAGTATTTT
CDR3 protein: CASSLGGIDTQYF

clone size: NA
D gene: NA
J gene: TRBJ1-4
V gene: TRBV5-1
CDR3 DNA: TGCGCCAGCAGCCGGCAGGGTTCAACAACTAATGAAAAACTGTTTTTT
CDR3 protein: CASSRQGSTTNEKLFF

clone size: NA
D gene: NA
J gene: TRBJ1-1
V gene: TRBV9
CDR3 DNA: TGTGCCAGCAGCGCGGCGACAGCTCCCGCTGAAGCTTTCTTT
CDR3 protein: CASSAATAPAEAFF

clone size: NA
D gene: NA
J gene: TRBJ1-4
V gene: TRBV7-9
CDR3 DNA: TGTGCCAGCAGCTTACCTCGGGGGTCGGCCGCTAATGAAAAACTGTTTTTT
CDR3 protein: CASSLPRGSAANEKLFF

clone size: NA
D gene: NA
J gene: TRBJ2-5
V gene: TRBV28
CDR3 DNA: TGTGCCAGCAGCCCCCCTGGGGATCAAGAGACCCAGTACTTC
CDR3 protein: CASSPPGDQETQYF